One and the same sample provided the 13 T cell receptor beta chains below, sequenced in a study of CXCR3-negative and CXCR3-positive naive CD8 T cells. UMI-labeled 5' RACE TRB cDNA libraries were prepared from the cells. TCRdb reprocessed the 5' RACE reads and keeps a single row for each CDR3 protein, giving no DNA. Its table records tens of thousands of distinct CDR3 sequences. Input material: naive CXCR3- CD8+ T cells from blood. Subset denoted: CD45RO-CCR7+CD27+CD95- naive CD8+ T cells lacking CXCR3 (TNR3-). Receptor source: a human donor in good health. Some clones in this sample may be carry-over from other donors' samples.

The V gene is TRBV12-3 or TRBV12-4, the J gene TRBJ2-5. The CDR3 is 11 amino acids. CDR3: CASSLGKTQYF.

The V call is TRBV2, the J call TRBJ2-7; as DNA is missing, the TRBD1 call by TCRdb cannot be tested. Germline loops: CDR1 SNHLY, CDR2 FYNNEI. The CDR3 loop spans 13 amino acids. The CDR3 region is CANLGTHTYEQYF.

The CDR3 spells CASSETGGNSPLHF. V is TRBV7-9 and J is TRBJ1-6; the D call from TCRdb, TRBD1, cannot be confirmed without DNA. Germline assignment: CDR1 SEHNR and CDR2 FQNEAQ (reference sequence). The CDR3 covers 14 residues. The full variable domain, with the rest looked up from reference TRBV7-9 and TRBJ1-6, is DTGVSQNPRHKITKRGQNVTFRCDPISEHNRLYWYRQTLGQGPEFLTYFQNEAQLEKSRLLSDRFSAERPKGSFSTLEIQRTEQGDSAMYLCASSETGGNSPLHFGNGTRLTVT.

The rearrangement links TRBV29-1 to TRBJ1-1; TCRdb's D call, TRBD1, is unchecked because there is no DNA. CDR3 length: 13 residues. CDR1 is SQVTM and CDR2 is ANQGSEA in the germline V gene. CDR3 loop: CSVGGQGGTEAFF.

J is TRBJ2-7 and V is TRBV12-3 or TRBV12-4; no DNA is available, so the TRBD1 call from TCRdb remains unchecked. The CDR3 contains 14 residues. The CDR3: CASSSGGAFTEQYF.

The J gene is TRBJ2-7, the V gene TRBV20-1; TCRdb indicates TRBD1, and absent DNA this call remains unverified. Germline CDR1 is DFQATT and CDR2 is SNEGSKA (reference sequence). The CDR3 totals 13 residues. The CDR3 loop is CSVRGQGFYEQYF.

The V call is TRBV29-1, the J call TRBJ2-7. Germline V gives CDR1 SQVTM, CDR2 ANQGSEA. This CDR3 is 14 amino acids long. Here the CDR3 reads CSVVDSTSSYEQYF.

The CDR3 loop is CASSLVGTGVHEQYF. The chain joins TRBV5-1 to TRBJ2-7; TCRdb lists TRBD1, though no DNA is available to test this call. This CDR3 comprises 15 residues. In germline, CDR1 is SGHRS, CDR2 YFSETQ.

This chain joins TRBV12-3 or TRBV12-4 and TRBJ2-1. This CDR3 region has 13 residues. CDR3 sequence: CASSPLRYNEQFF.

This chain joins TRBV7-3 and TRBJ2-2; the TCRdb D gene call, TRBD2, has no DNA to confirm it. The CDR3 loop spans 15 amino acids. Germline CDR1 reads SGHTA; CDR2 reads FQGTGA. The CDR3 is CAVPAGGANTGELFF.

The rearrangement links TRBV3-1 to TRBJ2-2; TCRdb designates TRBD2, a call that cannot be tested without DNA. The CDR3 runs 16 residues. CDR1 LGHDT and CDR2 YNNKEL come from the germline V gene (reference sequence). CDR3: CASSPGLAGLTGELFF. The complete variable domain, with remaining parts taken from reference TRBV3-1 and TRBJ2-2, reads DTAVSQTPKYLVTQMGNDKSIKCEQNLGHDTMYWYKQDSKKFLKIMFSYNNKELIINETVPNRFSPKSPDKAHLNLHINSLELGDSAVYFCASSPGLAGLTGELFFGEGSRLTVL.

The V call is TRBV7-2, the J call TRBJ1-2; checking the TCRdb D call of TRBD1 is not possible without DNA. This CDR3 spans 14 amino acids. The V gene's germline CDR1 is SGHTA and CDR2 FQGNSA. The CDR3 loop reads CASSGTGVINGYTF.

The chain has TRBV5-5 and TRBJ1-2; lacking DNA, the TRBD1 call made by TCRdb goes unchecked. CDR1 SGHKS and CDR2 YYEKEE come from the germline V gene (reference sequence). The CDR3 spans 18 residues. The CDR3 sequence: CASSLNFKGGATNYGYTF.